The present T cell receptor (beta chain) was sequenced within a study of blood T cell repertoires in COVID-19. Study-level background: Acute and convalescent COVID-19 specimens originated in the United States, Italy and Spain. The analysed material was cDNA or gDNA that came from T cells, B-cell-depleted T cells, or PBMCs.

Trimming left V 6 bases short and J 6 bases short, with 14 bases between. Germline V gene lookup returns CDR1 KGHSH and CDR2 LQKENI. The CDR3 loop spans 14 amino acids. Authors' analysis steps: Estimates of nucleated cell counts were drawn from the amplification of reference gene primers. Sequencing used immunoSEQ multiplex PCR; TCRdb keeps in-frame clones, though not all of them. V, J and clone size are those of that table, while D and trimming were read from the DNA. The table records 100,000 to 150,000 clones, around 80% of them present only once. The TCR comes from a man aged 70 or older with acute or convalescent COVID-19. The chain combines TRBV18 with TRBJ2-2; D is possibly TRBD1 (5 bases). What was sequenced was peripheral blood. CDR3 DNA: TGTGCCAGCTCGCCAGGGTTTGAGGCCGGGGAGCTGTTTTTT. Protein sequence: CASSPGFEAGELFF.